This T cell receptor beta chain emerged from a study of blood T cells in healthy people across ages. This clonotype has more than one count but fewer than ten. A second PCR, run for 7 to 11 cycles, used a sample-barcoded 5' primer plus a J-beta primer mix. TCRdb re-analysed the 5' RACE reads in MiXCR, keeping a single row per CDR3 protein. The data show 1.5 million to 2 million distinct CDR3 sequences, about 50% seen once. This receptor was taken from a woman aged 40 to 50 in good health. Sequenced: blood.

CDR3 loop: CSARQPGQFSLEQYF. In DNA, the CDR3 is TGCAGTGCTAGGCAACCGGGACAGTTTTCGCTTGAGCAGTACTTC. The chain recombines TRBV20-1 with TRBJ2-7; 7 bases align to TRBD1. The CDR3 loop spans 15 amino acids. The V gene end was trimmed by 3 bases and the J gene end by 7 bases; junction bases not matched to a gene: 15. CDR1 and CDR2 (germline): DFQATT, SNEGSKA (reference sequence).